A selection of T cell receptor beta chains follows, all from one sample in a study of T cell changes during pregnancy in multiple sclerosis. TCRdb's copy holds only in-frame clones and misses some; the assay was immunoSEQ multiplex PCR. The top ten clones hold approximately 1.2% of a sample with roughly 38,000 clones, 88% of them seen once. The sequenced sample was CD4+ T cells from peripheral blood mononuclear cells, obtained before pregnancy. These receptors came from a female donor with multiple sclerosis, enrolled in a pregnancy study. The CDR3 runs from the conserved cysteine through the conserved F or W. D genes are given only for firm matches. Some rows mark clone size as missing; the rest say once, few, many or name a class of expanded clone.

V gene: TRBV29-1
D gene: NA
J gene: TRBJ2-7
clone size: once
CDR3 protein: CSAMTGTYEQYF
CDR3 DNA: TGCAGCGCCATGACAGGAACCTACGAGCAGTACTTC

V gene: TRBV7-3
D gene: NA
J gene: TRBJ2-1
clone size: NA
CDR3 protein: CASSQTWTLQEQFF
CDR3 DNA: TGTGCCAGCAGCCAAACGTGGACACTCCAGGAGCAGTTCTTC

V gene: TRBV5-4
D gene: TRBD2
J gene: TRBJ2-1
clone size: NA
CDR3 protein: CASSPGLAGGGEQFF
CDR3 DNA: TGTGCCAGCAGCCCGGGACTAGCGGGAGGAGGGGAGCAGTTCTTC

V gene: TRBV5-6
D gene: NA
J gene: TRBJ2-3
clone size: NA
CDR3 protein: CASSLKYRKNTDTQYF
CDR3 DNA: TGTGCCAGCAGCTTGAAATACAGAAAGAACACAGATACGCAGTATTTT

V gene: TRBV4-1
D gene: NA
J gene: TRBJ2-1
clone size: once
CDR3 protein: CASSRERLAPYNEQFF
CDR3 DNA: TGCGCCAGCAGCCGAGAGCGGCTTGCCCCCTACAATGAGCAGTTCTTC

V gene: TRBV5-1
D gene: NA
J gene: TRBJ1-3
clone size: NA
CDR3 protein: CASSLSGGNTIYF
CDR3 DNA: TGCGCCAGCAGCTTGTCGGGTGGAAACACCATATATTTT

V gene: TRBV5-5
D gene: NA
J gene: TRBJ1-5
clone size: once
CDR3 protein: CASSRSEGKGNQPQHF
CDR3 DNA: TGTGCCAGCAGCCGCAGTGAGGGTAAAGGCAATCAGCCCCAGCATTTT

V gene: TRBV29-1
D gene: NA
J gene: TRBJ2-7
clone size: few
CDR3 protein: CSVSSGSYEQYF
CDR3 DNA: TGCAGCGTTTCGAGCGGGTCCTACGAGCAGTACTTC

V gene: TRBV6-5
D gene: TRBD2
J gene: TRBJ2-1
clone size: NA
CDR3 protein: CASRRLAGYNEQFF
CDR3 DNA: TGTGCCAGCAGGCGACTAGCGGGATACAATGAGCAGTTCTTC

V gene: TRBV4-2
D gene: TRBD2
J gene: TRBJ2-5
clone size: NA
CDR3 protein: CASSQDWAAGGTQETQYF
CDR3 DNA: TGTGCCAGCAGCCAAGATTGGGCAGCGGGAGGCACACAAGAGACCCAGTACTTC

V gene: TRBV14
D gene: NA
J gene: TRBJ2-1
clone size: NA
CDR3 protein: CASSQVGLGIEQFF
CDR3 DNA: TGTGCCAGCAGCCAAGTCGGACTTGGCATTGAGCAGTTCTTC

V gene: TRBV29-1
D gene: NA
J gene: TRBJ1-2
clone size: few
CDR3 protein: CSVEDGAGWDYGYTF
CDR3 DNA: TGCAGCGTTGAAGATGGGGCAGGGTGGGACTATGGCTACACCTTC

V gene: TRBV21-1
D gene: NA
J gene: TRBJ1-1
clone size: NA
CDR3 protein: CASSSIPGQGMNTEAFF
CDR3 DNA: TGTGCCAGCAGCAGCATCCCGGGACAGGGAATGAACACTGAAGCTTTCTTT

V gene: TRBV7-2
D gene: NA
J gene: TRBJ2-3
clone size: NA
CDR3 protein: CASSPPSTDTQYF
CDR3 DNA: TGTGCCAGCAGCCCCCCTAGCACAGATACGCAGTATTTT

V gene: TRBV2
D gene: TRBD2
J gene: TRBJ2-5
clone size: NA
CDR3 protein: CASRTGTSLFKTQYF
CDR3 DNA: TGTGCCAGCAGAACCGGGACTAGCCTGTTTAAGACCCAGTACTTC

V gene: TRBV5-6
D gene: TRBD2
J gene: TRBJ2-5
clone size: NA
CDR3 protein: CASSLVAGGGRETQYF
CDR3 DNA: TGTGCCAGCAGCTTGGTGGCGGGAGGGGGACGAGAGACCCAGTACTTC

V gene: TRBV19
D gene: NA
J gene: TRBJ2-7
clone size: NA
CDR3 protein: CASSIQPGHSYEQYF
CDR3 DNA: TGTGCCAGTAGTATACAGCCGGGACACTCCTACGAGCAGTACTTC

V gene: TRBV2
D gene: TRBD1
J gene: TRBJ1-2
clone size: NA
CDR3 protein: CASSLSGTGGVGIYTF
CDR3 DNA: TGTGCCAGCAGTCTATCCGGGACAGGGGGAGTCGGAATTTACACCTTC

V gene: TRBV27
D gene: NA
J gene: TRBJ1-2
clone size: NA
CDR3 protein: CASWSRGYGYTF
CDR3 DNA: TGTGCCAGCTGGTCAAGGGGGTATGGCTACACCTTC

V gene: TRBV28
D gene: TRBD2
J gene: TRBJ2-5
clone size: NA
CDR3 protein: CATYTSGRGETQYF
CDR3 DNA: TGTGCCACCTATACTAGCGGGAGGGGGGAGACCCAGTACTTC

V gene: TRBV5-1
D gene: NA
J gene: TRBJ2-5
clone size: NA
CDR3 protein: CASSLAPGSGTSQETQYF
CDR3 DNA: TGCGCCAGCAGCCTTGCCCCGGGGAGCGGAACTAGCCAAGAGACCCAGTACTTC

V gene: TRBV27
D gene: TRBD2
J gene: TRBJ2-7
clone size: NA
CDR3 protein: CASSLLASGGPYEQYF
CDR3 DNA: TGTGCCAGCTCCCTCCTGGCTAGCGGAGGCCCCTACGAGCAGTACTTC

V gene: TRBV5-1
D gene: NA
J gene: TRBJ1-1
clone size: NA
CDR3 protein: CASSSSRDRQNTEAFF
CDR3 DNA: TGCGCCAGCTCCTCGTCCCGAGACAGACAAAACACTGAAGCTTTCTTT

V gene: TRBV5-1
D gene: TRBD1
J gene: TRBJ1-1
clone size: many
CDR3 protein: CASSLGGDRGTEAFF
CDR3 DNA: TGCGCCAGCAGCTTGGGTGGCGACAGGGGCACTGAAGCTTTCTTT

V gene: TRBV7-8
D gene: TRBD1
J gene: TRBJ1-1
clone size: NA
CDR3 protein: CASSLVDRGPPEAFF
CDR3 DNA: TGTGCCAGCAGCTTAGTAGACAGGGGGCCCCCTGAAGCTTTCTTT

V gene: TRBV10-3
D gene: NA
J gene: TRBJ2-7
clone size: NA
CDR3 protein: CAIRPNSDSYEQYF
CDR3 DNA: TGTGCCATCCGTCCGAATAGCGACTCCTACGAGCAGTACTTC

V gene: TRBV5-1
D gene: TRBD1
J gene: TRBJ2-6
clone size: NA
CDR3 protein: CASSLPGQGANVLTF
CDR3 DNA: TGCGCCAGCAGCTTGCCGGGACAGGGGGCCAACGTCCTGACTTTC

V gene: TRBV6-5
D gene: NA
J gene: TRBJ1-5
clone size: NA
CDR3 protein: CASSYFINQPQHF
CDR3 DNA: TGTGCCAGCAGTTACTTTATAAATCAGCCCCAGCATTTT

V gene: TRBV5-1
D gene: NA
J gene: TRBJ2-3
clone size: NA
CDR3 protein: CASSPWGDRADTQYF
CDR3 DNA: TGCGCCAGCAGCCCGTGGGGGGATCGGGCAGATACGCAGTATTTT

V gene: TRBV30
D gene: NA
J gene: TRBJ1-6
clone size: NA
CDR3 protein: CAWTRRGNSPLHF
CDR3 DNA: TGTGCCTGGACCCGAAGGGGTAATTCACCCCTCCACTTT

V gene: TRBV5-1
D gene: NA
J gene: TRBJ2-5
clone size: NA
CDR3 protein: CASSLDPGETQYF
CDR3 DNA: TGCGCCAGCAGCTTGGATCCCGGAGAGACCCAGTACTTC

V gene: TRBV27
D gene: TRBD2
J gene: TRBJ2-3
clone size: NA
CDR3 protein: CASSRTSGRGNTQYF
CDR3 DNA: TGTGCCAGCAGCCGGACTAGCGGGAGAGGAAATACGCAGTATTTT

V gene: TRBV4-3
D gene: NA
J gene: TRBJ1-2
clone size: NA
CDR3 protein: CASSQVGDIRLRGYTF
CDR3 DNA: TGCGCCAGCAGCCAAGTTGGGGACATCCGCTTGCGTGGCTACACCTTC

V gene: TRBV11-1
D gene: NA
J gene: TRBJ2-5
clone size: NA
CDR3 protein: CASRPSIGSGETQYF
CDR3 DNA: TGTGCCAGCAGACCTTCTATAGGGAGTGGGGAGACCCAGTACTTC

V gene: TRBV5-1
D gene: NA
J gene: TRBJ2-3
clone size: NA
CDR3 protein: CASRFDSYTDTQYF
CDR3 DNA: TGCGCCAGCAGATTTGACTCGTACACAGATACGCAGTATTTT

V gene: TRBV14
D gene: NA
J gene: TRBJ1-2
clone size: NA
CDR3 protein: CASSHEPSTVYGYTF
CDR3 DNA: TGTGCCAGCAGCCACGAACCCTCGACAGTCTATGGCTACACCTTC

V gene: TRBV6-4
D gene: TRBD1
J gene: TRBJ1-2
clone size: NA
CDR3 protein: CASSDTSWTGRGVNYGYTF
CDR3 DNA: TGTGCCAGCAGTGACACTTCTTGGACAGGTAGGGGAGTTAACTATGGCTACACCTTC

V gene: TRBV6-1
D gene: TRBD1
J gene: TRBJ2-7
clone size: NA
CDR3 protein: CASTHDRGYEQYF
CDR3 DNA: TGTGCCAGCACCCATGACAGGGGATACGAGCAGTACTTC

V gene: TRBV5-1
D gene: NA
J gene: TRBJ2-7
clone size: NA
CDR3 protein: CASSPVGGQQTYEQYF
CDR3 DNA: TGCGCCAGCAGCCCCGTGGGTGGGCAGCAAACCTACGAGCAGTACTTC

V gene: TRBV7-9
D gene: NA
J gene: TRBJ2-4
clone size: NA
CDR3 protein: CASSLVTGGAKNIQYF
CDR3 DNA: TGTGCCAGCAGCTTAGTCACAGGAGGGGCCAAAAACATTCAGTACTTC

V gene: TRBV19
D gene: NA
J gene: TRBJ1-4
clone size: NA
CDR3 protein: CASSTQTTNEKLFF
CDR3 DNA: TGTGCCAGTAGTACCCAGACAACTAATGAAAAACTGTTTTTT

V gene: TRBV30
D gene: NA
J gene: TRBJ2-3
clone size: medium-sized
CDR3 protein: CAWSGASTDTQYF
CDR3 DNA: TGTGCCTGGAGTGGGGCGAGCACAGATACGCAGTATTTT

V gene: TRBV19
D gene: NA
J gene: TRBJ1-5
clone size: NA
CDR3 protein: CASSIEGSSNQPQHF
CDR3 DNA: TGTGCCAGTAGTATCGAGGGTAGCTCCAATCAGCCCCAGCATTTT

V gene: TRBV19
D gene: NA
J gene: TRBJ1-2
clone size: NA
CDR3 protein: CASSIIQATQGYTF
CDR3 DNA: TGTGCCAGTAGTATAATACAGGCTACCCAGGGCTACACCTTC

V gene: TRBV28
D gene: NA
J gene: TRBJ1-5
clone size: NA
CDR3 protein: CASSPNSNQPQHF
CDR3 DNA: TGTGCCAGCAGCCCCAATAGCAATCAGCCCCAGCATTTT

V gene: TRBV19
D gene: TRBD2
J gene: TRBJ2-1
clone size: NA
CDR3 protein: CASSTGLAVLDEQFF
CDR3 DNA: TGTGCCAGTAGTACGGGCCTAGCGGTATTAGATGAGCAGTTCTTC

V gene: TRBV5-1
D gene: TRBD2
J gene: TRBJ2-1
clone size: NA
CDR3 protein: CASSSSGTSAPLDNEQFF
CDR3 DNA: TGCGCCAGCAGCTCCTCCGGGACTAGCGCTCCCCTTGACAATGAGCAGTTCTTC

V gene: TRBV5-1
D gene: NA
J gene: TRBJ1-1
clone size: NA
CDR3 protein: CASSLSFTEAFF
CDR3 DNA: TGCGCCAGCAGCTTGTCCTTCACTGAAGCTTTCTTT

V gene: TRBV7-8
D gene: TRBD2
J gene: TRBJ2-1
clone size: few
CDR3 protein: CASSDRTGLGIAHEQFF
CDR3 DNA: TGTGCCAGCAGCGACCGAACGGGACTAGGCATTGCCCATGAGCAGTTCTTC